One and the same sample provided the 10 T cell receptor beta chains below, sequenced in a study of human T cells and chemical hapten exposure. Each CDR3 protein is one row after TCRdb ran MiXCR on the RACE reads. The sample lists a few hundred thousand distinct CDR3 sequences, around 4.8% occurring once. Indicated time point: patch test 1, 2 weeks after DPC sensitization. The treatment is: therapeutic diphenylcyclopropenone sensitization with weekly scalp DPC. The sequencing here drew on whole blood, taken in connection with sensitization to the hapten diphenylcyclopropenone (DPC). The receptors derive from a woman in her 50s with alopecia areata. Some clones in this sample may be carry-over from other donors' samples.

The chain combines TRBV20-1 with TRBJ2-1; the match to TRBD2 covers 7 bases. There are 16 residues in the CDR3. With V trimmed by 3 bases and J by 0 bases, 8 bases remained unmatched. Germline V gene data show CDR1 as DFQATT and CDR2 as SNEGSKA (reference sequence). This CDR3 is CSARDLRTSSYNEQFF. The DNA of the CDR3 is TGCAGTGCTAGGGATCTGAGGACTAGCTCCTACAATGAGCAGTTCTTC.

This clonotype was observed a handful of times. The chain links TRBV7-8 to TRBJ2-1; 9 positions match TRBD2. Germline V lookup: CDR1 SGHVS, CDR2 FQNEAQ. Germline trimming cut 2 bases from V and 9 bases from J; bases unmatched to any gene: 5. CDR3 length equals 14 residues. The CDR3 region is CASSLPSGAGEQFF. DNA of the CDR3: TGTGCCAGCAGCTTACCTAGCGGGGCGGGTGAGCAGTTCTTC.

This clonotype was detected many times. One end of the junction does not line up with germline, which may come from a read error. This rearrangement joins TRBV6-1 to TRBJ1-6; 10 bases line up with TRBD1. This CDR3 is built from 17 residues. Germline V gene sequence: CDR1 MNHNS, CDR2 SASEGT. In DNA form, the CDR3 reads TGCGCCAGCAGCCCGGGACAGGGGAGCTCCTATAATTCACCCCTCCACTTT. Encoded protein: CASSPGQGSSYNSPLHF.

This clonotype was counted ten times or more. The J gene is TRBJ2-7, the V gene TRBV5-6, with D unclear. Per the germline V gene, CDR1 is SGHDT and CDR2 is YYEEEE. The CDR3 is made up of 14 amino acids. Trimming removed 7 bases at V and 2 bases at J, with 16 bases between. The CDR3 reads CASALGNGAYEQYF. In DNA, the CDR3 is TGTGCCAGCGCCTTGGGGAACGGCGCCTACGAGCAGTACTTC.

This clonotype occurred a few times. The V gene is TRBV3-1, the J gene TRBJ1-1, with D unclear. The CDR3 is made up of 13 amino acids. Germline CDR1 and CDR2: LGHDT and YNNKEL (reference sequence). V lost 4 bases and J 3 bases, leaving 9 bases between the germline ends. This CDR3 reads CASSPQSDTEAFF. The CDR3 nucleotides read TGTGCCAGCAGCCCTCAGTCAGACACTGAAGCTTTCTTT.

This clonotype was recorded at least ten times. The CDR3 nucleotides are TGTGCCAGCAGCTTGGCCCTGGAACTAGCGAGACACAATGAGCAGTTCTTC. This sequence encodes CASSLALELARHNEQFF. The gene calls are TRBV5-6 and TRBJ2-1, with TRBD2 matching 7 bases. Unmatched junction bases numbered 11, after V lost 0 bases and J lost 5 bases. CDR3 length: 17 residues. Germline V gene data show CDR1 as SGHDT and CDR2 as YYEEEE.

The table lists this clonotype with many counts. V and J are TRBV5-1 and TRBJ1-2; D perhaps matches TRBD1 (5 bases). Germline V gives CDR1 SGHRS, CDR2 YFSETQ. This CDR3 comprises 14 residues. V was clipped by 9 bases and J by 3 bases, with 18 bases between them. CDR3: CATRRERDDYGYTF. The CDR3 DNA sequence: TGCGCCACCAGGAGGGAGAGGGACGACTATGGCTACACCTTC.

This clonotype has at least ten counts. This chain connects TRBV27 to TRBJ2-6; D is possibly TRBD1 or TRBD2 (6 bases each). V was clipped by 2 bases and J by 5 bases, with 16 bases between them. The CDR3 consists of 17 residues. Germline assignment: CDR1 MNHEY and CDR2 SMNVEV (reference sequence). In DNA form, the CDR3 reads TGTGCCAGCAGTTTAACCCCCCGGGGGCTTAGGGCCAACGTCCTGACTTTC. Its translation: CASSLTPRGLRANVLTF. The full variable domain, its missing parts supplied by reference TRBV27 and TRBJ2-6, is EAQVTQNPRYLITVTGKKLTVTCSQNMNHEYMSWYRQDPGLGLRQIYYSMNVEVTDKGDVPEGYKVSRKEKRNFPLILESPSPNQTSLYFCASSLTPRGLRANVLTFGAGSRLTVL.

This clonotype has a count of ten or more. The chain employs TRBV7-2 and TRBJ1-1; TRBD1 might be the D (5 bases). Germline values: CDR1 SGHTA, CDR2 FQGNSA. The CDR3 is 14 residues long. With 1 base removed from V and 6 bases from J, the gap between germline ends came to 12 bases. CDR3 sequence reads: CASSLVAQGAEAFF. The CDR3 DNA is TGTGCCAGCAGCTTAGTCGCGCAGGGCGCTGAAGCTTTCTTT. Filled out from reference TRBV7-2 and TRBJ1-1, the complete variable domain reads GAGVSQSPSNKVTEKGKDVELRCDPISGHTALYWYRQSLGQGLEFLIYFQGNSAPDKSGLPSDRFSAERTGGSVSTLTIQRTQQEDSAVYLCASSLVAQGAEAFFGQGTRLTVV.

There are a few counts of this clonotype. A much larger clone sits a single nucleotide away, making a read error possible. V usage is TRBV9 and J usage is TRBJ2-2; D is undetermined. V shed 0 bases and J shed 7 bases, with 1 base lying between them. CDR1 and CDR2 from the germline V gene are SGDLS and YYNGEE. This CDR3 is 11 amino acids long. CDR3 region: CASSVGGELFF. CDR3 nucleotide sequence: TGTGCCAGCAGCGTAGGCGGGGAGCTGTTTTTT.